These 31 T cell receptor beta chains were sequenced from one sample in a study of human T cells and chemical hapten exposure. The time point: pre-sensitization, week 0. As for treatment: therapeutic diphenylcyclopropenone sensitization with weekly scalp DPC. Via MiXCR, TCRdb re-called the RACE reads, giving one row per CDR3 protein. The table has approximately 370,000 distinct CDR3 sequences, 4.5% to 5.5% seen once; the top ten hold under 9.5%. The sample was whole blood, taken in connection with sensitization to the hapten diphenylcyclopropenone (DPC). These receptor sequences come from a woman between 18 and 30 years old with alopecia areata. Some clones in this sample may be carry-over from other donors' samples.

This clonotype has only a few counts. The DNA of the CDR3 is TGTGCCAGCAGCGCCGCAGGGGCCACTGAAGCTTTCTTT. It yields the protein CASSAAGATEAFF. The chain has TRBV7-3 and TRBJ1-1, with TRBD1 as a possible D gene (6 bases). Germline CDR1 SGHTA, CDR2 FQGTGA. This CDR3 is 13 amino acids long. Deletions cut 5 bases from V and 4 bases from J, with 11 bases between.

V gene TRBV6-4 combines with J gene TRBJ1-1; unclear D gene. Germline lookup yields CDR1 MRHNA and CDR2 SNTAGT. The CDR3 has 11 amino acids. V was trimmed by 1 base and J by 9 bases, leaving 6 bases between them. The CDR3 spells CASSDYGKAFF. For the CDR3, the DNA is TGTGCCAGCAGTGACTACGGAAAAGCTTTCTTT.

The chain uses TRBV6-5 and TRBJ2-7; 7 nucleotides line up with TRBD1. The germline V gene has CDR1 MNHEY and CDR2 SVGAGI. Trimming cost V 6 bases and J 4 bases; bases outside gene matches: 9. The CDR3 covers 14 residues. Here the CDR3 reads CASRTGSPWYEQYF. CDR3 sequence (DNA): TGTGCCAGCAGGACAGGGTCCCCCTGGTACGAGCAGTACTTC.

V is TRBV5-1 and J is TRBJ2-7; possibly TRBD1 for D (6 bases). The CDR3 loop spans 16 amino acids. The ends were cut back, 0 bases at V and 1 base at J, with 14 bases in the middle. Germline V gene lookup returns CDR1 SGHRS and CDR2 YFSETQ. The CDR3 nucleotides are TGCGCCAGCAGCTTGGCCCAGGGGACGAGGTCCTACGAGCAGTACTTC. This translates into CASSLAQGTRSYEQYF.

This clonotype came up a few times. V is TRBV29-1 and J is TRBJ1-1; D unclear. Germline loops: CDR1 SQVTM, CDR2 ANQGSEA. CDR3 length: 13 residues. The V and J ends lost 3 bases and 1 base respectively, with 9 bases between them. CDR3 protein: CSVDADKNTEAFF. The CDR3 coding sequence is TGCAGCGTTGATGCGGATAAGAACACTGAAGCTTTCTTT.

The sample holds a few counts of this clonotype. V usage is TRBV7-2 and J usage is TRBJ1-5; D gene ambiguous. Germline V gives CDR1 SGHTA, CDR2 FQGNSA. V was pared by 1 base and J by 7 bases, with 8 bases between. This CDR3 has 13 amino acids. The CDR3 loop reads CASSLDQEQPQHF. The DNA of the CDR3 is TGTGCCAGCAGCTTAGACCAGGAACAGCCCCAGCATTTT. Variable domain in full (rest from reference TRBV7-2 and TRBJ1-5): GAGVSQSPSNKVTEKGKDVELRCDPISGHTALYWYRQSLGQGLEFLIYFQGNSAPDKSGLPSDRFSAERTGGSVSTLTIQRTQQEDSAVYLCASSLDQEQPQHFGDGTRLSIL.

This clonotype was seen a handful of times. This chain links TRBV29-1 with TRBJ2-7; 9 positions agree with TRBD1. Germline lookup yields CDR1 SQVTM and CDR2 ANQGSEA. The CDR3 is 14 amino acids. Trimming took 3 bases from V and 4 from J; bases not matched to a gene: 7. CDR3 loop: CSVDLGQGMYEQYF. In nucleotides, the CDR3 is TGCAGCGTTGATCTTGGACAGGGGATGTACGAGCAGTACTTC.

This clonotype was picked up many times. V is TRBV2 and J is TRBJ1-1, with D possibly being TRBD1 (5 bases). From germline, CDR1 is SNHLY and CDR2 FYNNEI. CDR3 length equals 14 residues. V gave up 4 bases and J gave up 3 bases, with 12 bases separating them. CDR3 amino acids: CASSGGQGDTEAFF. As DNA, the CDR3 is TGTGCCAGCAGTGGTGGGCAGGGAGACACTGAAGCTTTCTTT.

The chain is built from TRBV12-5 and TRBJ2-4; no definite D call. V lost 5 bases, J lost 0 bases, and 11 bases lay in between. Per the germline V gene, CDR1 is LGHNT and CDR2 is FRNRAP. CDR3 size: 15 residues. DNA for the CDR3: TGTGCTAGTGGTCTGGGTTCTCTAGCCAAAAACATTCAGTACTTC. Residues: CASGLGSLAKNIQYF.

The chain is built from TRBV11-2 and TRBJ1-4; 9 bases map to TRBD1. V shed 7 bases, J shed 3 bases, and the junction held 18 bases outside the gene matches. The CDR3 covers 19 residues. Germline V CDR1 and CDR2: SGHAT, FQNNGV. The CDR3 reads CASTSVGQGFGSSNEKLFF. As DNA, the CDR3 is TGTGCCAGCACCTCCGTAGGACAGGGGTTCGGGAGCTCTAATGAAAAACTGTTTTTT.

This clonotype came up many times. At one of its ends the junction is not consistent with the germline gene, which may arise from a read error. The J gene is TRBJ2-1, the V gene TRBV12-3 or TRBV12-4; 7 nucleotides agree with TRBD2. CDR3 length: 15 amino acids. In nucleotides, the CDR3 is TGTGCCAGCAGTGTAGCGGGTAGCTCCTACAATGAGCAGTTCTTC. Translating it yields CASSVAGSSYNEQFF.

This clonotype was seen ten or more times. The chain is built from TRBV6-2 or TRBV6-3 and TRBJ2-7; TRBD1 or TRBD2 may be the D gene (5 bases each). The V and J ends lost 7 bases and 0 bases respectively, with 16 bases between them. Looked up from germline, CDR1 is MNHEY and CDR2 is SVGEGT. The CDR3 is made up of 15 amino acids. The CDR3 loop reads CASTPGTAPSYEQYF. The CDR3 nucleotides are TGTGCCAGCACACCTGGGACCGCTCCCTCCTACGAGCAGTACTTC.

The chain links TRBV7-2 to TRBJ2-5; 7 nucleotides line up with TRBD2. The CDR3 sequence is 15 residues long. Germline CDR1 and CDR2: SGHTA and FQGNSA. V gave up 2 bases and J gave up 9 bases; unmatched junction bases: 12. The CDR3 reads CASSLWGGLGGAQYF. The CDR3, as DNA: TGTGCCAGCAGCTTATGGGGAGGCCTGGGAGGGGCCCAGTACTTC.

This clonotype was counted many times. The CDR3 is CASSYLGETQYF. DNA of the CDR3: TGTGCCAGCAGCTACCTGGGGGAGACCCAGTACTTC. The chain carries TRBV7-9 and TRBJ2-5; D not resolved. The CDR3 runs to 12 residues. The ends were cut back, 4 bases at V and 5 bases at J, with 8 bases in the middle. Germline V gene lookup returns CDR1 SEHNR and CDR2 FQNEAQ (reference sequence).

This clonotype occurred many times. The chain carries TRBV12-3 or TRBV12-4 and TRBJ2-5; TRBD2 matches 11 bases. The ends lost 4 bases at V and 5 bases at J; junction bases unmatched: 6. There are 15 residues in the CDR3. DNA of the CDR3: TGTGCCAGCAGTTATAGCGGGGGGGCCTGGGAGACCCAGTACTTC. Translated: CASSYSGGAWETQYF.

This clonotype showed up just a few times. The V call is TRBV3-1, the J call TRBJ1-1; D gene ambiguous. The CDR3 contains 13 residues. Germline CDR1 LGHDT, CDR2 YNNKEL (reference sequence). The V and J ends lost 4 bases and 9 bases respectively, with 15 bases between them. CDR3 DNA: TGTGCCAGCAGCCGTGGAGACTCGGTTAAAGCTTTCTTT. Protein product: CASSRGDSVKAFF.

CDR3 residues: CASGRQVVDSPLHF. The CDR3, as DNA: TGTGCCAGCGGTAGACAGGTTGTAGATTCACCCCTCCACTTT. This sequence joins TRBV6-5 and TRBJ1-6, with D perhaps matching TRBD1 (6 bases). Trimming cost V 8 bases and J 8 bases, with 16 bases left between them. From germline, CDR1 is MNHEY and CDR2 SVGAGI. This CDR3 has 14 amino acids.

This clonotype was counted many times. This sequence joins TRBV4-1 and TRBJ1-3, with TRBD1 matching 7 bases. The CDR3 is 16 amino acids. CDR1 is MGHRA and CDR2 is YSYEKL in the germline V gene. The J segment lost 0 bases and the V segment lost 4 bases, leaving 6 bases of the junction unmatched. The CDR3 reads CASSLRTGASGNTIYF. CDR3 coding DNA: TGCGCCAGCAGCCTCCGAACAGGGGCCTCTGGAAACACCATATATTTT.

This clonotype was seen more than once but under ten times. The chain carries TRBV5-1 and TRBJ1-1, with D possibly matching TRBD1 (6 bases). The germline CDR1 and CDR2 sequences are SGHRS and YFSETQ. Trimming stripped 0 bases from V and 5 bases from J, with 17 bases between. The CDR3 contains 16 residues. The CDR3 sequence: CASSLDGIGRGTEAFF. CDR3 nucleotides: TGCGCCAGCAGCTTGGACGGGATCGGTAGGGGGACTGAAGCTTTCTTT.

This clonotype has a handful of counts. CDR3 amino acids: CASSQGRHHGYTF. The CDR3 DNA reads TGTGCCAGCAGCCAAGGTCGACACCATGGCTACACCTTC. The chain employs TRBV3-1 and TRBJ1-2; no definite D call. Per germline, CDR1 LGHDT and CDR2 YNNKEL (reference sequence). Trimming left V 1 base short and J 6 bases short, with 9 bases between. The CDR3 is 13 residues long.

This clonotype has a count of ten or more. DNA of the CDR3: TGCGCCAGCAGCTTGACTACCCCTCCCGCCGGCACAGATACGCAGTATTTT. This translates into CASSLTTPPAGTDTQYF. V usage is TRBV5-1 and J usage is TRBJ2-3; no clear D. V was trimmed by 1 base and J by 1 base, leaving 16 bases between them. Per the germline V gene, CDR1 is SGHRS and CDR2 is YFSETQ. This CDR3 contains 17 residues. Full variable domain (rest looked up from reference TRBV5-1 and TRBJ2-3): KAGVTQTPRYLIKTRGQQVTLSCSPISGHRSVSWYQQTPGQGLQFLFEYFSETQRNKGNFPGRFSGRQFSNSRSEMNVSTLELGDSALYLCASSLTTPPAGTDTQYFGPGTRLTVL.

This clonotype was detected only a few times. The rearrangement links TRBV6-2 or TRBV6-3 to TRBJ1-1; 8 bases map to TRBD1. J was trimmed by 10 bases and V by 7 bases; bases with no gene match: 14. Germline V lookup: CDR1 MNHEY, CDR2 SVGEGT. There are 14 residues in the CDR3. The CDR3 region is CASTDRDRYLAAFF. In DNA, the CDR3 is TGTGCCAGCACCGACCGGGACAGGTACCTAGCAGCTTTCTTT.

The chain uses TRBV2 and TRBJ1-5, with unresolved D. V lost 4 bases to trimming and J lost 1 base, with 8 bases between them. The CDR3 runs to 14 residues. From germline, CDR1 is SNHLY and CDR2 FYNNEI. CDR3: CASSGPGSNQPQHF. The CDR3 DNA reads as TGTGCCAGCAGTGGCCCGGGGAGCAATCAGCCCCAGCATTTT.

This clonotype was picked up a small number of times. The chain is built from TRBV6-1 and TRBJ2-3; no firm D call. Germline CDR1 is MNHNS and CDR2 is SASEGT. This CDR3 contains 14 residues. With 8 bases removed from V and 1 base from J, the gap between germline ends came to 13 bases. As DNA, the CDR3 is TGTGCCAGCGGCTCGGAGACTGGCACAGATACGCAGTATTTT. The encoded protein is CASGSETGTDTQYF.

The rearrangement uses TRBV12-3 or TRBV12-4 and TRBJ2-3; no definite D call. V was clipped by 7 bases and J by 1 base, with 15 bases between them. The CDR3 runs 15 residues. This CDR3 is CASTLYSRGTDTQYF. In nucleotides, the CDR3 is TGTGCCAGCACCCTTTACTCCCGGGGCACAGATACGCAGTATTTT.

V gene TRBV7-8 combines with J gene TRBJ2-7; D gene uncertain. Germline-derived CDR1 and CDR2 are SGHVS and FQNEAQ. This CDR3 has 13 residues. The V gene lost 3 bases and the J gene lost 6 bases, with 12 bases spanning the gap. CDR3 protein: CASSFPRLSEQYF. CDR3 in DNA: TGTGCCAGCAGCTTCCCACGCTTAAGCGAGCAGTACTTC. Using reference TRBV7-8 and TRBJ2-7 for the parts outside the CDR3, the full variable domain is GAGVSQSPRYKVAKRGQDVALRCDPISGHVSLFWYQQALGQGPEFLTYFQNEAQLDKSGLPSDRFFAERPEGSVSTLKIQRTQQEDSAVYLCASSFPRLSEQYFGPGTRLTVT.

This clonotype occurred a few times. The rearrangement joins TRBV24-1 to TRBJ2-1, with 15 bases aligning to TRBD2. This CDR3 spans 17 amino acids. V lost 3 bases, J lost 7 bases, and 6 bases stayed unmatched. Germline V CDR1 and CDR2: KGHDR, SFDVKD. CDR3 sequence (DNA): TGTGCCACCAGTGATCCGGGACTAGCGGGGGGATCAAATGAGCAGTTCTTC. This gives the protein CATSDPGLAGGSNEQFF.

This clonotype was seen a few times. V is TRBV20-1 and J is TRBJ2-1, with TRBD2 identical over 9 bases. The CDR3 has 18 amino acids. The V gene's germline CDR1 is DFQATT and CDR2 SNEGSKA (reference sequence). The junction had 16 bases not matched to a gene; V was cut back by 3 bases and J by 4 bases. The CDR3 nucleotides are TGCAGTGCTAGCTTGGGAGCGGGGGGCCCCCTCTTGTACAATGAGCAGTTCTTC. This codes for CSASLGAGGPLLYNEQFF.

This clonotype was detected a few times. The chain is built from TRBV7-3 and TRBJ1-6; D is ambiguous. V was pared by 1 base and J by 9 bases, with 16 bases between. This CDR3 region has 16 residues. Germline CDR1 and CDR2: SGHTA and FQGTGA. The CDR3 loop reads CASSLSKSGLGSPLHF. CDR3 DNA sequence: TGTGCCAGCAGCTTAAGCAAGAGCGGGCTCGGTTCACCCCTCCACTTT.

The table lists this clonotype with a few counts. The rearrangement links TRBV13 to TRBJ1-2; tentatively, D is TRBD1 (6 bases). This CDR3 spans 14 amino acids. Trimming removed 5 bases from V and 8 bases from J, with 18 bases in between. From germline, CDR1 is PRHDT and CDR2 FYEKMQ (reference sequence). CDR3 loop: CASSQGNRAEGYTF. Written as DNA, the CDR3 is TGTGCCAGCAGCCAGGGGAACAGGGCGGAGGGCTACACCTTC.

This clonotype was found many times. The genes are TRBV12-3 or TRBV12-4 and TRBJ1-5; D unclear. The germline V and J ends were trimmed by 8 bases and 5 bases, with 16 bases remaining between them. The CDR3 length is 14 residues. CDR3 loop: CASQASVTHQPQHF. The CDR3 DNA follows: TGTGCCAGCCAGGCCTCTGTAACCCATCAGCCCCAGCATTTT.